These 15 T cell receptor beta chains share one sample of origin, sequenced in a study of cytomegalovirus exposure and HLA in healthy donors. It was with 60 Vbeta and 13 Jbeta primers that the PCR ran. Generated by immunoSEQ multiplex PCR, the TCRdb table keeps only in-frame clones and is missing some. The sample contains around 160,000 clones, roughly four fifths of which appear only once. Source material: PBMCs. These receptors were collected from a man aged 35 to 55 in good health and CMV-seropositive.

Only a few counts were recorded for this clone. This sequence joins TRBV4-3 and TRBJ2-1; TRBD2 aligns across 14 bases. This CDR3 has 18 amino acids. Looked up from germline, CDR1 is LGHNA and CDR2 is YSLEER. With V trimmed by 5 bases and J by 8 bases, 14 bases remained unmatched. The CDR3 here is CASSGGGTGTSGRHEQFF. The CDR3 bases are TGCGCCAGCAGCGGGGGTGGCACCGGGACTAGCGGGAGACATGAGCAGTTCTTC.

The chain carries TRBV6-1 and TRBJ2-3, with D uncertain. Trimming removed 5 bases at V and 1 base at J, with 13 bases between. CDR1 and CDR2 (germline): MNHNS, SASEGT. There are 15 residues in the CDR3. The CDR3 DNA follows: TGTGCCAGCAGTTCCGCCCTTCGGGGCACAGATACGCAGTATTTT. It yields the protein CASSSALRGTDTQYF.

The chain uses TRBV7-2 and TRBJ1-1, with D maybe TRBD1 (6 bases). CDR1 SGHTA and CDR2 FQGNSA come from the germline V gene. Trimming removed 2 bases at V and 6 bases at J, with 10 bases between. This CDR3 has 13 amino acids. DNA for the CDR3: TGTGCCAGCAGCTTAACTCCAGGGGCTGAAGCTTTCTTT. Protein sequence: CASSLTPGAEAFF.

The chain links TRBV5-8 to TRBJ2-5; a weak D match, TRBD1 (6 bases). The last part of the DNA fits TRBJ2-7 better; the J call may be wrong. Looked up from germline, CDR1 is SGHTS and CDR2 is YDEGEE. This CDR3 spans 15 amino acids. The CDR3 nucleotides read TGTGCCAGCAGCTTTTACGGGACATCTACCTACGAGCAGTACTTC. This codes for CASSFYGTSTYEQYF.

The chain employs TRBV6-5 and TRBJ2-1; no firm D call. CDR1 and CDR2 (germline): MNHEY, SVGAGI. This CDR3 has 13 amino acids. V lost 7 bases to trimming and J lost 0 bases, with 7 bases between them. CDR3 sequence: CASTGSSYNEQFF. In nucleotides, the CDR3 is TGTGCCAGCACAGGCAGCTCCTACAATGAGCAGTTCTTC.

Concerning this clone itself: This specimen includes other DNA sequences encoding the same CDR3. The V and J genes are TRBV2 and TRBJ1-5; 7 nucleotides agree with TRBD1. Germline CDR1 and CDR2: SNHLY and FYNNEI. The CDR3 is 13 amino acids. Unmatched junction bases numbered 1, after V lost 4 bases and J lost 4 bases. CDR3 sequence: CASSGQGNQPQHF. DNA of the CDR3: TGTGCCAGCAGTGGACAGGGAAATCAGCCCCAGCATTTT. The full variable domain, completed using reference TRBV2 and TRBJ1-5, is EPEVTQTPSHQVTQMGQEVILRCVPISNHLYFYWYRQILGQKVEFLVSFYNNEISEKSEIFDDQFSVERPDGSNFTLKIRSTKLEDSAMYFCASSGQGNQPQHFGDGTRLSIL.

V usage is TRBV30 and J usage is TRBJ2-2, with TRBD2 matching 7 bases. Per the germline V gene, CDR1 is GTSNPN and CDR2 is SVGIG (reference sequence). V shed 4 bases, J shed 5 bases, and the junction held 10 bases outside the gene matches. The CDR3 sequence is 15 residues long. In nucleotides, the CDR3 is TGTGCCTGGAACCAGGCGGGAGAATTTACCGGGGAGCTGTTTTTT. It encodes CAWNQAGEFTGELFF.

The chain links TRBV18 to TRBJ1-5; 8 bases agree with TRBD1. The CDR3 extends over 16 amino acids. J gave up 3 bases and V 5 bases, and 9 bases lay outside the gene matches. Germline CDR1 is KGHSH and CDR2 is LQKENI. The CDR3 region is CASSEPQGAINQPQHF. The CDR3 DNA reads as TGTGCCAGCTCAGAGCCTCAGGGGGCAATCAATCAGCCCCAGCATTTT.

This chain joins TRBV5-1 and TRBJ1-2; weak D call: TRBD1 (6 bases). V was clipped by 4 bases and J by 5 bases, with 15 bases between them. CDR3 length equals 14 residues. Germline loops: CDR1 SGHRS, CDR2 YFSETQ. As DNA, the CDR3 is TGCGCCAGCAGCAGCCGGACAGCCTCATATGGCTACACCTTC. The encoded protein is CASSSRTASYGYTF.

This chain uses TRBV2 with TRBJ1-2; D not resolved. The CDR3 totals 12 residues. With 1 base removed from V and 4 bases from J, the gap between germline ends came to 4 bases. Germline CDR1 SNHLY, CDR2 FYNNEI. CDR3 amino acids: CASSEGSYGYTF. The CDR3 DNA follows: TGTGCCAGCAGTGAAGGCAGCTATGGCTACACCTTC.

The chain couples TRBV5-1 to TRBJ2-5, with a tentative D call TRBD2 (5 bases). CDR1 and CDR2 (germline): SGHRS, YFSETQ. This CDR3 is 14 amino acids long. V lost 2 bases to trimming and J lost 2 bases, with 10 bases between them. The CDR3 loop is CASSFPRDQETQYF. The CDR3 DNA is TGCGCCAGCAGCTTTCCCCGGGATCAAGAGACCCAGTACTTC.

This clone occurred once. The chain employs TRBV7-2 and TRBJ1-5, with D perhaps matching TRBD1 (5 bases). The CDR3 covers 14 residues. Germline assignment: CDR1 SGHTA and CDR2 FQGNSA. Trimming stripped 5 bases from V and 2 bases from J, with 10 bases between. The CDR3 is CASSPGGGNQPQHF. The CDR3 coding sequence is TGTGCCAGCAGCCCGGGGGGAGGCAATCAGCCCCAGCATTTT.

The chain couples TRBV27 to TRBJ1-1; possible D gene TRBD1, 5 bases. This CDR3 is 14 amino acids long. CDR1 MNHEY and CDR2 SMNVEV come from the germline V gene (reference sequence). Trimming pared 3 bases from V and 2 bases from J, leaving 10 bases between. CDR3 sequence reads: CASSFRTSNTEAFF. The CDR3 bases are TGTGCCAGCAGTTTCCGGACATCAAACACTGAAGCTTTCTTT.

The chain links TRBV10-3 to TRBJ2-1, with 7 bases aligning to TRBD2. The CDR3 totals 15 residues. With V trimmed by 6 bases and J by 7 bases, 12 bases remained unmatched. Germline loops: CDR1 ENHRY, CDR2 SYGVKD. The CDR3 region has the DNA TGTGCCATCAGGCCGGGAGGTGGCGGTAGGAATGAGCAGTTCTTC. It encodes CAIRPGGGGRNEQFF.

The V and J genes are TRBV28 and TRBJ1-1; 7 positions match TRBD1. Unmatched junction bases numbered 8, after V lost 6 bases and J lost 4 bases. Germline CDR1 is MDHEN and CDR2 is SYDVKM. The CDR3 runs to 14 residues. CDR3 residues: CASSLQQGSTEAFF. The CDR3 bases are TGTGCCAGCAGCCTCCAACAGGGGAGCACTGAAGCTTTCTTT.